Sequencing of this TCR beta chain was carried out in a study of regulatory T cells in long-lasting Graves disease. Regarding the study as a whole: Reduced TCR diversity was observed in persistent Graves' patients versus newly diagnosed patients. Persistent disease preferred TRBV28, TRBJ1-2 and TRBJ2-5; new disease, TRBV20-1 and TRBJ2-1.

The authors built TCR beta libraries using iRepertoire HTBI primers and Arm-PCR of CDR3 regions. TCRdb redid the calling of the multiplex PCR reads with MiXCR, one entry per CDR3 protein. Among about 340,000 distinct CDR3 sequences listed, about 19% were seen once. Looked up from germline, CDR1 is SGHDT and CDR2 is YYEEEE. V lost 1 base and J lost 0, with 16 bases in between. The CDR3 extends over 17 amino acids. Time point given: persistent/refractory GD, antithyroid drugs over 5 years with positive TRAb. The authors made the TCR library using RNA they extracted from PBMCs. Criteria from the American Thyroid Association guidelines were applied to diagnose Graves' disease. Xi'an, China, was home to the endocrinology department that provided patients. This clonotype was found a few times. Its antigen is not identified.

The source was peripheral blood mononuclear cells (PBMCs), collected when the disease was refractory, from a patient treated with antithyroid drugs. This clonotype was obtained from a female donor with Graves disease. This chain links TRBV5-6 with TRBJ1-1; tentatively, D is TRBD1 (6 bases). CDR3 bases: TGTGCCAGCAGCTTGTTTGGGGGGCCCGAAATGAACACTGAAGCTTTCTTT. It translates to CASSLFGGPEMNTEAFF.